Below, one T cell receptor (beta chain) is given with its context. The repertoire was sequenced with immunoSEQ multiplex PCR; TCRdb's copy has only in-frame clones and lacks some. The table includes almost 95,000 clones, about nine tenths detected once. This sample was taken from a study of control samples from healthy donors and cancer patients. Trimming removed 0 bases from V and 2 bases from J, with 16 bases in between. This CDR3 region has 17 residues. Germline CDR1 is SGHDN and CDR2 is FVKESK. The sequence was obtained from a woman aged 18-29 years in good health. The chain has TRBV14 and TRBJ1-2; a weak D match, TRBD1 (5 bases). Sequencing input: blood. The CDR3 DNA reads TGTGCCAGCAGCCAAGATGAGGCGGGGGATGAGAACTATGGCTACACCTTC. Translation gives CASSQDEAGDENYGYTF.